The T cell receptor beta chain described here comes from a study of T cell responses to AZD1222 COVID-19 vaccine. Regarding the study as a whole: Spike was spanned by vaccine-associated CD4 TCRs, with dominance at 160-218 and 743-854.

On this clone itself: No antigen is known for it.

Trimming cost V 0 bases and J 5 bases, with 8 bases left between them. Germline V gene lookup returns CDR1 LGHDT and CDR2 YNNKEL (reference sequence). The CDR3 totals 14 residues. Method: immunoSEQ multiplex PCR; TCRdb's copy keeps in-frame clones and lacks some. The sample shows under 95,000 clones, 65% to 90% of them seen only once. The chain combines TRBV3-1 (or the pseudogene TRBV3-2) with TRBJ1-5; D is undetermined. The receptor was derived from an adult in good health. The sequencing used peripheral blood, collected on day 0 of AZD1222 vaccination. DNA for the CDR3: TGTGCCAGCAGCCAAGATAGGAGGGATCAGCCCCAGCATTTT. Translating gives CASSQDRRDQPQHF.